One and the same sample provided the 20 T cell receptor beta chains below, sequenced in a study of cytomegalovirus exposure and HLA in healthy donors (dated by TCRdb to the late 2010s). Library prep was done by the immunoSEQ multiplex PCR assay. For the multiplex PCR, a mixture combining 60 forward primers for TCR Vbeta segments and 13 reverse primers for TCR Jbeta segments was used. TCRdb took this table from immuneACCESS and kept in-frame rearrangements with V and J called. Such tables lack part of the clones; where checked against another copy, unresolved V genes explain under half of the gap, and the rest is unexplained. The record for this sample contains 96,000 or so clones. The ten largest make up around 5% of the sample. Specimen: PBMCs. The receptor source for this set is a girl between 10 and 17 years old in good health and CMV-seropositive.

The chain uses TRBV11-3 and TRBJ1-4, with D perhaps matching TRBD1 (6 bases). There are 16 residues in the CDR3. Trimming left V 5 bases short and J 0 bases short, with 13 bases between. Looked up from germline, CDR1 is SGHNT and CDR2 is YENEEA. The CDR3 DNA reads as TGTGCCAGCAGCCGTGGACAGAAAGCAACTAATGAAAAACTGTTTTTT. Encoded protein: CASSRGQKATNEKLFF.

This chain links TRBV5-5 with TRBJ2-7; 9 bases align to TRBD2. Germline CDR1 SGHKS, CDR2 YYEKEE (reference sequence). V was pared by 4 bases and J by 3 bases, with 8 bases of the junction left unmatched. CDR3 length: 15 residues. The CDR3 loop is CASSPGRGGVYEQYF. CDR3 DNA sequence: TGTGCCAGCAGCCCGGGGCGGGGGGGGGTCTACGAGCAGTACTTC.

V usage is TRBV7-3 and J usage is TRBJ2-3; weak D call: TRBD1 (5 bases). The CDR3 consists of 15 residues. Germline V gene lookup returns CDR1 SGHTA and CDR2 FQGTGA. V was cut by 6 bases and J by 2 bases, with 15 bases left in between. The CDR3 reads CASRGSGASTDTQYF. The CDR3 DNA follows: TGTGCCAGCAGGGGGTCTGGGGCTTCCACAGATACGCAGTATTTT. Full variable domain (rest looked up from reference TRBV7-3 and TRBJ2-3): GAGVSQTPSNKVTEKGKYVELRCDPISGHTALYWYRQSLGQGPEFLIYFQGTGAADDSGLPNDRFFAVRPEGSVSTLKIQRTERGDSAVYLCASRGSGASTDTQYFGPGTRLTVL.

V is TRBV18 and J is TRBJ2-1, with no clear D. Trimming removed 0 bases from V and 5 bases from J, with 8 bases in between. This CDR3 is 14 amino acids long. Germline CDR1 and CDR2: KGHSH and LQKENI. The CDR3 DNA is TGTGCCAGCTCACCACCTTCAGGTGACAATGAGCAGTTCTTC. Residues: CASSPPSGDNEQFF.

This chain connects TRBV11-3 to TRBJ1-1, with 7 nucleotides matching TRBD1. This CDR3 contains 15 residues. The junction had 4 bases not matched to a gene; V was cut back by 3 bases and J by 0 bases. CDR1 SGHNT and CDR2 YENEEA come from the germline V gene. CDR3 residues: CASSFTTGVNTEAFF. CDR3 in DNA: TGTGCCAGCAGCTTTACTACAGGGGTGAACACTGAAGCTTTCTTT.

The V gene is TRBV6-1, the J gene TRBJ2-7; tentative D call: TRBD2 (6 bases). Trimming left V 2 bases short and J 2 bases short, with 13 bases between. The CDR3 is 15 amino acids. Germline V CDR1 and CDR2: MNHNS, SASEGT. CDR3 residues: CASSEQGREPYEQYV. The CDR3 DNA sequence: TGTGCCAGCAGTGAACAAGGACGGGAGCCCTACGAGCAGTACGTC.

This sequence joins TRBV6-1 and TRBJ2-4; 9 nucleotides agree with TRBD2. Germline CDR1 MNHNS, CDR2 SASEGT. This CDR3 is 15 amino acids long. CDR3 residues: CVGRGGSLAKNIQYF. CDR3 sequence (DNA): TGTGTAGGGCGGGGGGGCTCTCTAGCCAAAAACATTCAGTACTTC.

The V and J genes are TRBV6-1 and TRBJ2-5; TRBD2 matches 7 bases. In germline, CDR1 is MNHNS, CDR2 SASEGT. After removal of 8 bases from V and 5 bases from J, the junction contained 11 bases not matched to a gene. The length of the CDR3 is 14 residues. The chain's CDR3 is CASAAGVLVETQYF. CDR3 nucleotides: TGTGCCAGCGCTGCGGGGGTGCTCGTGGAGACCCAGTACTTC.

This sequence joins TRBV9 and TRBJ1-1, with D maybe TRBD1 (6 bases). The V end was cut by 6 bases, the J end by 2 bases, with 14 bases between. Germline V gene lookup returns CDR1 SGDLS and CDR2 YYNGEE. The CDR3 totals 14 residues. The DNA of the CDR3 is TGTGCCAGCACACGGGACACCAAAAACACTGAAGCTTTCTTT. Encoded protein: CASTRDTKNTEAFF.

For the CDR3, the DNA is TGTGCCAGCAGTGAAGCGTGGACTAGCGGGGGGACATACAATGAGCAGTTCTTC. This gives the protein CASSEAWTSGGTYNEQFF. This rearrangement joins TRBV6-1 to TRBJ2-1, with 14 bases lining up with TRBD2. Losses at the gene ends were 0 bases for V and 4 bases for J; bases not matched to a gene: 5. There are 18 residues in the CDR3. Germline values: CDR1 MNHNS, CDR2 SASEGT.

V and J are TRBV4-1 and TRBJ2-7, with TRBD1 as a possible D gene (5 bases). This CDR3 has 13 amino acids. The V end lost 1 base, the J end lost 6 bases, and 10 bases lay between the germline ends. Germline V gene lookup returns CDR1 MGHRA and CDR2 YSYEKL. CDR3: CASSQATDSEQYF. The CDR3 DNA follows: TGCGCCAGCAGCCAAGCGACAGACAGCGAGCAGTACTTC.

This chain connects TRBV7-2 to TRBJ1-5, with D uncertain. The CDR3 extends over 16 amino acids. Germline V CDR1 and CDR2: SGHTA, FQGNSA. The germline V and J ends were trimmed by 2 bases and 0 bases, with 11 bases remaining between them. The chain's CDR3 is CASSLLAADSNQPQHF. CDR3 nucleotides: TGTGCCAGCAGCTTATTGGCGGCTGATAGCAATCAGCCCCAGCATTTT.

This sequence joins TRBV19 and TRBJ2-7; no clear D gene. The CDR3 has 12 residues. V was cut by 3 bases and J by 4 bases, with 7 bases left in between. Germline V gene data show CDR1 as LNHDA and CDR2 as SQIVND (reference sequence). The CDR3 sequence is CASSMSSYEQYF. The CDR3 DNA follows: TGTGCCAGTAGTATGAGTTCGTACGAGCAGTACTTC.

V gene TRBV4-1 combines with J gene TRBJ2-5, with 8 bases matching TRBD1. Germline trimming cut 6 bases from V and 2 bases from J; bases unmatched to any gene: 14. This CDR3 contains 17 residues. CDR1 is MGHRA and CDR2 is YSYEKL in the germline V gene. CDR3 region: CASSPLSTGAKQETQYF. CDR3 coding DNA: TGCGCCAGCAGTCCCTTATCGACAGGGGCCAAGCAAGAGACCCAGTACTTC.

This chain links TRBV5-6 with TRBJ2-7; tentative D call: TRBD2 (6 bases). Germline V gene data show CDR1 as SGHDT and CDR2 as YYEEEE. This CDR3 region has 12 residues. Trimming left V 4 bases short and J 9 bases short, with 14 bases between. The CDR3 nucleotides read TGTGCCAGCAGCCGGGACTCGAGAGTGCAGTACGTC. Its protein product is CASSRDSRVQYV.

The rearrangement uses TRBV6-5 and TRBJ2-1, with a possible D match to TRBD2 (5 bases). The CDR3 has 11 amino acids. The germline gives CDR1 MNHEY, CDR2 SVGAGI. V gave up 7 bases and J gave up 7 bases, with 8 bases separating them. The CDR3 reads CASKRLNEQFF. CDR3 nucleotides: TGTGCCAGCAAGCGGTTGAATGAGCAGTTCTTC.

V is TRBV2 and J is TRBJ1-1, with TRBD1 matching 7 bases. Germline trimming cut 6 bases from V and 0 bases from J; bases unmatched to any gene: 4. The CDR3 totals 14 residues. The germline gives CDR1 SNHLY, CDR2 FYNNEI. CDR3 protein: CASSIQGLNTEAFF. The CDR3 region has the DNA TGTGCCAGCAGCATACAGGGGCTGAACACTGAAGCTTTCTTT.

V and J are TRBV5-1 and TRBJ1-4; D possibly corresponds to TRBD1 (5 bases). Per germline, CDR1 SGHRS and CDR2 YFSETQ. This CDR3 comprises 14 residues. V shed 0 bases and J shed 7 bases, with 10 bases lying between them. The CDR3 sequence is CASSLGTTGEKLFF. Here the CDR3 DNA reads TGCGCCAGCAGCTTGGGGACAACTGGTGAAAAACTGTTTTTT.

The rearrangement joins TRBV30 to TRBJ1-2, with D perhaps TRBD1 (6 bases). V lost 5 bases and J lost 9, with 13 bases in between. The length of the CDR3 is 11 residues. Germline-derived CDR1 and CDR2 are GTSNPN and SVGIG (reference sequence). CDR3 sequence (DNA): TGTGCCTGGTCAGAGGGGGAGAGCTACACCTTC. Amino acid sequence: CAWSEGESYTF. The full variable domain, with the rest looked up from reference TRBV30 and TRBJ1-2, is SQTIHQWPATLVQPVGSPLSLECTVEGTSNPNLYWYRQAAGRGLQLLFYSVGIGQISSEVPQNLSASRPQDRQFILSSKKLLLSDSGFYLCAWSEGESYTFGSGTRLTVV.

The rearrangement joins TRBV30 to TRBJ2-7; D might be TRBD1 (6 bases). The V end was cut by 1 base, the J end by 4 bases, with 8 bases between. There are 12 residues in the CDR3. Germline V gene lookup returns CDR1 GTSNPN and CDR2 SVGIG (reference sequence). CDR3 sequence reads: CAWSGQEYEQYF. The CDR3 DNA reads TGTGCCTGGAGTGGACAGGAATACGAGCAGTACTTC.